This T cell receptor beta chain emerged from a study of cytomegalovirus exposure and HLA in healthy donors. For this clone: Its antigen remains unknown.

The assay was immunoSEQ multiplex PCR, and TCRdb's table has in-frame clones only and misses some. This sample has 100,000 to 150,000 clones, with around 89% found just once. The V end was cut by 0 bases, the J end by 8 bases, with 10 bases between. CDR3 length equals 13 residues. The V gene's germline CDR1 is SEHNR and CDR2 FQNEAQ (reference sequence). The study's findings and limits: Three chains linked to CMV were shown in vitro to be specific for CMV antigens. The study designated 150 or so TCR beta chains cytomegalovirus-associated. The classifier reportedly diagnosed cytomegalovirus status with high specificity and sensitivity.

Sequenced input: PBMCs. The chain couples TRBV7-9 to TRBJ1-2; D uncertain. The TCR comes from a young man in good health and CMV-seronegative. CDR3 sequence: CASSLADVVGYTF. CDR3 bases: TGTGCCAGCAGCTTAGCCGATGTAGTCGGCTACACCTTC.